A single sample gave rise to the 17 T cell receptor beta chains below, sequenced in a study of vaccination effects on CD4 cells after COVID-19 (dated by TCRdb to 2022 to 2024). The antigens for these receptors are not known. The method was the immunoSEQ multiplex PCR assay. Sourced from immuneACCESS, this table was stored by TCRdb with only in-frame sequences that have V and J called. A share of the clones is absent; for the studies checked, an unresolved V gene accounts for under half, and the remainder has no known explanation. For this sample the table gives some 56,000 clones, of which 76% were detected only once. The biggest ten clones account for around 5.5% of the sample. To identify antigen-specific CD4+ T cell clonotypes by their expansion, the ViraFEST assay first stimulated PBMC with viral peptide pools and then applied TCR sequencing. After about 9 days of culture, CD4+ T cells were isolated with the EasySep CD4+ T cell isolation kit. Convalescent patients had PCR-confirmed SARS-CoV-2 infection between March and December 2020, before Alpha, Beta and Delta variants emerged in the United States.

The specimen was CD4+ T cells from PBMCs cultured with HIV peptides, collected before COVID-19 vaccination. The cell subset or site label here, explained by the study, means: HIV-1 Nef peptide pool negative control/reference culture. The receptors come from a human donor who had a prior SARS-CoV-2 infection.

This chain connects TRBV19 to TRBJ1-3; D uncertain. Germline V gene lookup returns CDR1 LNHDA and CDR2 SQIVND (reference sequence). Between the trimmed V and J ends, which lost 2 bases and 0 bases, there was a span of 20 bases. The CDR3 contains 19 residues. The CDR3 DNA reads as TGTGCCAGTAGTATATCCTCCCGACCTCCCGGCGCCTCTGGAAACACCATATATTTT. Protein: CASSISSRPPGASGNTIYF. Variable domain in full (rest from reference TRBV19 and TRBJ1-3): DGGITQSPKYLFRKEGQNVTLSCEQNLNHDAMYWYRQDPGQGLRLIYYSQIVNDFQKGDIAEGYSVSREKKESFPLTVTSAQKNPTAFYLCASSISSRPPGASGNTIYFGEGSWLTVV.

The chain has TRBV7-2 and TRBJ2-1; TRBD1 aligns across 7 bases. Germline V lookup: CDR1 SGHTA, CDR2 FQGNSA. This CDR3 is 13 amino acids long. The ends lost 6 bases at V and 10 bases at J; junction bases unmatched: 9. Written as DNA, the CDR3 is TGTGCCAGCAGACCCGACAGGGCGAGGGAGCAGTTCTTC. Translation: CASRPDRAREQFF.

The chain couples TRBV2 to TRBJ1-5, with 7 bases aligning to TRBD1. This CDR3 spans 14 amino acids. Germline assignment: CDR1 SNHLY and CDR2 FYNNEI. The J segment lost 4 bases and the V segment lost 7 bases, leaving 7 bases of the junction unmatched. CDR3 in amino acids: CASTRQGGNQPQHF. As DNA, the CDR3 is TGTGCCAGCACCAGACAGGGAGGTAATCAGCCCCAGCATTTT.

The CDR3 protein is CASSWGTGATGELFF. CDR3 DNA: TGCGCCAGCAGCTGGGGGACAGGGGCCACCGGGGAGCTGTTTTTT. The chain combines TRBV5-1 with TRBJ2-2; 10 bases line up with TRBD1. Trimming cost V 3 bases and J 4 bases; bases outside gene matches: 3. CDR3 length: 15 amino acids. The germline gives CDR1 SGHRS, CDR2 YFSETQ.

This chain connects TRBV6-2 or TRBV6-3 to TRBJ1-1; possibly TRBD1 for D (6 bases). In germline, CDR1 is MNHEY, CDR2 SVGEGT. The ends were cut back, 2 bases at V and 1 base at J, with 11 bases in the middle. The CDR3 is 15 amino acids. CDR3 amino acids: CASSYGGTQNTEAFF. The CDR3 DNA reads as TGTGCCAGCAGTTACGGGGGCACCCAGAACACTGAAGCTTTCTTT.

This chain connects TRBV18 to TRBJ2-2, with TRBD1 matching 7 bases. Germline CDR1 reads KGHSH; CDR2 reads LQKENI. J gave up 2 bases and V 8 bases, and 5 bases lay outside the gene matches. CDR3 length equals 14 residues. CDR3: CASTGATNTGELFF. For the CDR3, the DNA is TGTGCCAGCACAGGGGCGACCAACACCGGGGAGCTGTTTTTT.

This clone came up once. The V call is TRBV7-8, the J call TRBJ1-3, with D hard to call. Between the trimmed V and J ends, which lost 3 bases and 0 bases, there was a span of 12 bases. Germline lookup yields CDR1 SGHVS and CDR2 FQNEAQ. CDR3 length: 16 residues. CDR3 in amino acids: CASSFGIKSSGNTIYF. The CDR3 region has the DNA TGTGCCAGCAGCTTTGGTATAAAGAGCTCTGGAAACACCATATATTTT.

The chain uses TRBV5-4 and TRBJ2-7; 9 nucleotides match TRBD2. Germline assignment: CDR1 SGHNT and CDR2 YYREEE (reference sequence). CDR3 length: 15 residues. The J segment lost 2 bases and the V segment lost 5 bases, leaving 8 bases of the junction unmatched. The CDR3 nucleotides are TGTGCCAGCAGACAGGCTAGCGGGACAACCTACGAGCAGTACTTC. This encodes CASRQASGTTYEQYF.

This clone has a handful of counts. The gene calls are TRBV7-8 and TRBJ2-1; the D gene could be TRBD1 or TRBD2 (5 bases each). Trimming left V 8 bases short and J 9 bases short, with 20 bases between. The CDR3 consists of 14 residues. Germline CDR1 is SGHVS and CDR2 is FQNEAQ. The CDR3 reads CASARDGWFTEQFF. The DNA of the CDR3 is TGTGCCAGCGCTAGGGACGGTTGGTTTACTGAGCAGTTCTTC.

The chain joins TRBV24-1 to TRBJ1-5; the D is unclear. CDR3 size: 17 residues. The ends were cut back, 2 bases at V and 0 bases at J, with 13 bases in the middle. Germline CDR1 reads KGHDR; CDR2 reads SFDVKD. The CDR3 DNA reads TGTGCCACCAGTGATTGCGACGTTACTGATAGCAATCAGCCCCAGCATTTT. It is translated as CATSDCDVTDSNQPQHF.

This chain links TRBV28 with TRBJ2-7; D perhaps matches TRBD2 (6 bases). Germline V lookup: CDR1 MDHEN, CDR2 SYDVKM. This CDR3 spans 14 amino acids. Trimming removed 6 bases from V and 6 bases from J, with 18 bases in between. Here the CDR3 reads CASRLAPSGGEQYF. CDR3 sequence (DNA): TGTGCCAGCAGGCTAGCCCCATCCGGGGGCGAGCAGTACTTC.

The V and J genes are TRBV2 and TRBJ2-2; either TRBD1 or TRBD2 may fit D (6 bases each). This CDR3 is 15 amino acids long. Germline CDR1 reads SNHLY; CDR2 reads FYNNEI. Trimming shortened V by 6 bases and J by 5 bases, and 16 bases separated the two germline ends. The CDR3 here is CASSTSRGGTGELFF. The CDR3 DNA reads TGTGCCAGCAGCACAAGCAGAGGGGGGACCGGGGAGCTGTTTTTT.

The chain joins TRBV4-3 to TRBJ1-4; TRBD1 matches at 10 bases. Germline trimming cut 3 bases from V and 7 bases from J; bases unmatched to any gene: 5. This CDR3 is 15 amino acids long. CDR1 and CDR2 (germline): LGHNA, YSLEER. CDR3 loop: CASSQAGTGVEKLFF. CDR3 nucleotides: TGCGCCAGCAGCCAGGCCGGGACAGGGGTTGAAAAACTGTTTTTT.

The chain joins TRBV21-1 to TRBJ2-1; the table calls TRBD2, which could not be checked here. TRBV21-1 represents a pseudogene. There are 16 residues in the CDR3. The DNA for the CDR3 is TGTGCCAGCAGCACCCAAGTAGAACGGTACGGGGGGGGGCAGTTCTTC. Protein: CASSTQVERYGGGQFF.

CDR3 sequence: CASSYLLAEETQYF. As DNA, the CDR3 is TGTGCCAGCAGTTATCTCCTAGCGGAAGAGACCCAGTACTTC. The chain uses TRBV2 and TRBJ2-5; the match to TRBD2 covers 7 bases. The CDR3 is made up of 14 amino acids. The germline gives CDR1 SNHLY, CDR2 FYNNEI. The V gene end was trimmed by 5 bases and the J gene end by 3 bases; junction bases not matched to a gene: 6.

This clone was seen a handful of times. The gene calls are TRBV7-3 and TRBJ1-1, with 7 positions matching TRBD1. Germline V CDR1 and CDR2: SGHTA, FQGTGA. The V gene end was trimmed by 5 bases and the J gene end by 3 bases; junction bases not matched to a gene: 6. This CDR3 contains 14 residues. The CDR3 is CASSRGQEDTEAFF. As DNA, the CDR3 is TGTGCCAGCAGCCGCGGACAGGAAGACACTGAAGCTTTCTTT.

The chain is built from TRBV7-2 and TRBJ2-1; D is ambiguous. The germline V gene encodes CDR1 SGHTA and CDR2 FQGNSA. The CDR3 spans 16 residues. Between the trimmed V and J ends, which lost 4 bases and 0 bases, there was a span of 13 bases. As DNA, the CDR3 is TGTGCCAGCAGCTCCGACCCCCACAGCTCCTACAATGAGCAGTTCTTC. This translates into CASSSDPHSSYNEQFF.